This T cell receptor (beta chain) was documented in a study of T cell clonality in common variable immunodeficiency. V shed 5 bases and J shed 1 base, with 8 bases lying between them. CDR1 and CDR2 (germline): SGHVS, FQNEAQ. This CDR3 region has 13 residues. Notes on the study in general: Reportedly, TCR beta sequences from common variable immunodeficiency showed fewer deletions and N-nucleotide insertions. Shared TCRbeta clones were fewer between CVID subjects than controls. Compared with healthy controls, CVID subjects showed increased TCRbeta clonality, mostly in about a third.

CVID subjects had received replacement immunoglobulin for at least one year. This clone was observed a few times. Its specificity is not known. The read finishes 3 residues shy of the CDR3 end, and the germline J gene is used to complete it. TCRdb keeps only in-frame clones here, not all; method: immunoSEQ multiplex PCR. This table holds approximately 28,000 clones with no singletons; the top ten claim around 3%. The sequence was obtained from a human donor with common variable immunodeficiency. The chain uses TRBV7-8 and TRBJ1-1; D perhaps matches TRBD1 (5 bases). Input material: peripheral blood mononuclear cells. Partial CDR3 DNA: TGTGCCAGCAGCCCCGGACAGAACACTGAA. This encodes CASSPGQNTE. The whole CDR3 region reads CASSPGQNTEAFF.